This is a list of T cell receptor beta chains from one sample in a study of cytomegalovirus exposure and HLA in healthy donors. Measured with immunoSEQ multiplex PCR; TCRdb has only the in-frame clones, and not every one. The repertoire holds about 50,000 clones, with 70% to 85% as singletons. Input material: PBMCs. These receptors were obtained from a man aged 25-45 years in good health and CMV-seronegative. CDR3s include the opening cysteine and the closing phenylalanine or tryptophan. D genes are given only for firm matches. Clone size is stated in some rows and not others, as once, few, many or a class when expanded.

D: TRBD1; V: TRBV27; size: .; J: TRBJ1-1; CDR3: CASSPEDRGRAFF; DNA: TGTGCCAGCAGTCCGGAAGACAGGGGGAGGGCTTTCTTT
D: .; V: TRBV6-1; size: .; J: TRBJ1-2; CDR3: CASTLGGGTSGYTF; DNA: TGTGCCAGCACCCTCGGGGGAGGGACCAGTGGCTACACCTTC
D: .; V: TRBV28; size: .; J: TRBJ1-2; CDR3: CASNLGSPYGYTF; DNA: TGTGCCAGCAATCTAGGTTCCCCCTATGGCTACACCTTC
D: .; V: TRBV27; size: once; J: TRBJ2-2; CDR3: CASSTRWGAGELFF; DNA: TGTGCCAGCAGTACTAGGTGGGGGGCCGGGGAGCTGTTTTTT
D: TRBD1; V: TRBV29-1; size: once; J: TRBJ2-1; CDR3: CSVTGGGLSYNEQFF; DNA: TGCAGCGTAACAGGGGGCGGTCTGTCCTACAATGAGCAGTTCTTC
D: .; V: TRBV6-5; size: .; J: TRBJ2-7; CDR3: CASSYSSGHNYEQYF; DNA: TGTGCCAGCAGTTACTCCTCGGGACACAACTACGAGCAGTACTTC
D: TRBD1; V: TRBV14; size: .; J: TRBJ2-6; CDR3: CASSQAGQGFSGANVLTF; DNA: TGTGCCAGCAGCCAAGCGGGACAGGGATTTTCTGGGGCCAACGTCCTGACTTTC
D: .; V: TRBV15; size: .; J: TRBJ2-7; CDR3: CATSNPPGRGSYEQYF; DNA: TGTGCCACCAGCAATCCCCCGGGCAGGGGCTCCTACGAGCAGTACTTC
D: TRBD1; V: TRBV7-2; size: .; J: TRBJ1-1; CDR3: CASSSRRDSEAFF; DNA: TGTGCCAGCAGCTCCCGCCGGGACAGTGAAGCTTTCTTT
D: TRBD1; V: TRBV7-9; size: .; J: TRBJ2-2; CDR3: CASSLRRPRQGTVTGELFF; DNA: TGTGCCAGCAGCTTAAGGCGTCCCCGACAGGGGACGGTAACCGGGGAGCTGTTTTTT
D: TRBD1; V: TRBV6-6; size: .; J: TRBJ2-1; CDR3: CASSYPYRGSDEQFF; DNA: TGTGCCAGCAGTTACCCCTACAGGGGTTCGGATGAGCAGTTCTTC
D: .; V: TRBV5-1; size: .; J: TRBJ1-1; CDR3: CASSSQGLNTEAFF; DNA: TGCGCCAGCAGCTCCCAGGGTTTGAACACTGAAGCTTTCTTT
D: .; V: TRBV28; size: .; J: TRBJ1-1; CDR3: CASSPRWAGAMNTEAFF; DNA: TGTGCCAGCAGTCCCCGATGGGCGGGAGCCATGAACACTGAAGCTTTCTTT
D: TRBD2; V: TRBV7-8; size: once; J: TRBJ2-1; CDR3: CASSLLAGGLYNEQFF; DNA: TGTGCCAGCAGCTTACTAGCGGGAGGGTTATACAATGAGCAGTTCTTC